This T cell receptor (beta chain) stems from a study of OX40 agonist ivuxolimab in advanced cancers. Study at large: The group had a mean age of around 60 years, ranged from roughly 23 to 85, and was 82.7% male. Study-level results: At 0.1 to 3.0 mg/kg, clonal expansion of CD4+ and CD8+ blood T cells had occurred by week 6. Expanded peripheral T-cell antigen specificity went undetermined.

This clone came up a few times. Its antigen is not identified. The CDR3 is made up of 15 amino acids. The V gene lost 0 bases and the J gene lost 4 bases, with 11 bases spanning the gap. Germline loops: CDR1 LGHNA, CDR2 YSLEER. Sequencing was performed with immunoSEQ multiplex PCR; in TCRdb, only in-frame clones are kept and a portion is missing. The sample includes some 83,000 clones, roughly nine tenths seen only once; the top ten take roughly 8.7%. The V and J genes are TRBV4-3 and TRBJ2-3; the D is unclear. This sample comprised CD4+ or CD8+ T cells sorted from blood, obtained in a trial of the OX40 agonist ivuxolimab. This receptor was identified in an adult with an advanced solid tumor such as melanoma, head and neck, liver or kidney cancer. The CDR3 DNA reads TGCGCCAGCAGCCAAGATCGTGTACGGGCAGATACGCAGTATTTT. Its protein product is CASSQDRVRADTQYF.